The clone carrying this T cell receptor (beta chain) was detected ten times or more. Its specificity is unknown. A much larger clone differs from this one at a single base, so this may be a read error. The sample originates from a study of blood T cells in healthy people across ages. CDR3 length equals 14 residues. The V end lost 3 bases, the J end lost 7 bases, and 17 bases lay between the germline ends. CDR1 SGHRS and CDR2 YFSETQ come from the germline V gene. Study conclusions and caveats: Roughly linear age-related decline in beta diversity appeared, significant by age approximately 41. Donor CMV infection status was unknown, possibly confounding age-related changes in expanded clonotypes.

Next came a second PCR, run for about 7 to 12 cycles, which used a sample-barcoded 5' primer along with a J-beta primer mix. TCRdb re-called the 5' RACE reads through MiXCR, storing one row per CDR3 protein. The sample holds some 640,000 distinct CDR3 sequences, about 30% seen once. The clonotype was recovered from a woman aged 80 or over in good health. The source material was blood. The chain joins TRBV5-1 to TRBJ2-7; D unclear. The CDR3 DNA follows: TGCGCCAGCAGCTGGGGTGGCAGCCCCCAGGAGCAGTACTTC. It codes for CASSWGGSPQEQYF.